These 13 T cell receptor beta chains were all obtained from the same sample, sequenced in a study of blood T cell repertoires in COVID-19. The assay was immunoSEQ multiplex PCR, and TCRdb's table has in-frame clones only and misses some. The sample has about 230,000 clones, roughly 81% seen once; the top ten hold around 7%. The material sequenced was peripheral blood. These receptors originate from a woman over 75 with COVID-19, enrolled during active disease.

The rearrangement joins TRBV28 to TRBJ1-2; 8 bases line up with TRBD1. There are 13 residues in the CDR3. Germline V gene lookup returns CDR1 MDHEN and CDR2 SYDVKM. J gave up 8 bases and V 6 bases, and 8 bases lay outside the gene matches. In DNA, the CDR3 is TGTGCCAGCAGGGCAACAGGGGGGAGAGGCTACACCTTC. It codes for CASRATGGRGYTF.

There are a few counts of this clone. V is TRBV5-1 and J is TRBJ2-3; D possibly corresponds to TRBD2 (6 bases). CDR1 is SGHRS, CDR2 YFSETQ, per germline. There are 16 residues in the CDR3. V dropped 0 bases and J dropped 1 base, with 12 bases sitting between them. The CDR3 DNA reads as TGCGCCAGCAGCTTGGCGCGGGGACTGGGCACAGATACGCAGTATTTT. Translation: CASSLARGLGTDTQYF.

This clone appeared once. The J gene is TRBJ2-5, the V gene TRBV6-5, with TRBD2 as a possible D gene (5 bases). V lost 5 bases to trimming and J lost 5 bases, with 9 bases between them. The CDR3 is 12 amino acids. Germline assignment: CDR1 MNHEY and CDR2 SVGAGI. CDR3 bases: TGTGCCAGCAGTCGACCGGGGGAGACCCAGTACTTC. Protein sequence: CASSRPGETQYF.

The chain is built from TRBV19 and TRBJ1-1, with TRBD1 matching 7 bases. Losses at the gene ends were 3 bases for V and 5 bases for J; bases not matched to a gene: 6. Germline V gives CDR1 LNHDA, CDR2 SQIVND (reference sequence). This CDR3 contains 14 residues. CDR3 amino acids: CASSMGTQGTEAFF. CDR3 nucleotides: TGTGCCAGTAGTATGGGAACACAGGGGACTGAAGCTTTCTTT.

The chain carries TRBV2 and TRBJ1-4; no firm D call. The CDR3 loop spans 12 amino acids. V shed 2 bases and J shed 5 bases, with 3 bases lying between them. The V gene's germline CDR1 is SNHLY and CDR2 FYNNEI. This CDR3 is CASSETNEKLFF. DNA for the CDR3: TGTGCCAGCAGTGAAACAAATGAAAAACTGTTTTTT.

The rearrangement links TRBV18 to TRBJ1-2; possible D gene TRBD1, 6 bases. The CDR3 length is 14 residues. Trimming took off 4 bases at V and 3 bases at J, with 12 bases between the two ends. Germline CDR1 reads KGHSH; CDR2 reads LQKENI. As DNA, the CDR3 is TGTGCCAGCTCACAGGGGGAACCTCACTATGGCTACACCTTC. Its translation: CASSQGEPHYGYTF.

The rearrangement uses TRBV18 and TRBJ2-7, with TRBD1 matching 8 bases. The J segment lost 6 bases and the V segment lost 6 bases, leaving 4 bases of the junction unmatched. The CDR3 totals 12 residues. Germline V gene sequence: CDR1 KGHSH, CDR2 LQKENI. The CDR3 is CASSSGGTEQYF. CDR3 DNA sequence: TGTGCCAGCTCGTCAGGGGGCACCGAGCAGTACTTC.

The chain carries TRBV20-1 and TRBJ1-1; D ambiguous. V lost 3 bases and J lost 11, with 4 bases in between. In germline, CDR1 is DFQATT, CDR2 SNEGSKA (reference sequence). There are 8 residues in the CDR3. Here the CDR3 DNA reads TGCAGTGCTAGCTCCGCTTTCTTT. This gives the protein CSASSAFF.

The chain links TRBV28 to TRBJ2-5, with TRBD2 matching over 9 bases. Per germline, CDR1 MDHEN and CDR2 SYDVKM. Germline trimming cut 3 bases from V and 4 bases from J; bases unmatched to any gene: 6. The CDR3 spans 15 residues. In nucleotides, the CDR3 is TGTGCCAGCAGTTTCCCAAATAGCGGGAGAGAGACCCAGTACTTC. This translates into CASSFPNSGRETQYF.

The genes are TRBV9 and TRBJ1-1; D may be TRBD1 (6 bases). The CDR3 is made up of 15 amino acids. CDR1 is SGDLS, CDR2 YYNGEE, per germline. The ends were cut back, 4 bases at V and 1 base at J, with 14 bases in the middle. The CDR3 protein is CASSFRQDKNTEAFF. CDR3 DNA sequence: TGTGCCAGCAGCTTCCGACAGGACAAGAACACTGAAGCTTTCTTT.

Comment on this clone: Different DNA sequences within this sample yield the same CDR3. V gene TRBV5-1 combines with J gene TRBJ1-1; D not resolved. The length of the CDR3 is 13 residues. Trimming took off 0 bases at V and 4 bases at J, with 7 bases between the two ends. CDR1 is SGHRS, CDR2 YFSETQ, per germline. This CDR3 is CASSLAEGTEAFF. The CDR3 DNA reads TGCGCCAGCAGCTTGGCCGAGGGCACTGAAGCTTTCTTT.

This clone has a single count. This chain uses TRBV9 with TRBJ2-7; TRBD2 aligns across 9 bases. This CDR3 has 15 amino acids. V trimming: 3 bases; J trimming: 3 bases; junction bases outside the gene matches: 7. Germline V gene sequence: CDR1 SGDLS, CDR2 YYNGEE. The chain's CDR3 is CASSGGPSGDYEQYF. The CDR3 nucleotides read TGTGCCAGCAGCGGTGGGCCTAGCGGGGACTACGAGCAGTACTTC.

This chain connects TRBV18 to TRBJ2-1; TRBD2 matches 15 bases. Losses at the gene ends were 3 bases for V and 5 bases for J; bases not matched to a gene: 11. Germline values: CDR1 KGHSH, CDR2 LQKENI. This CDR3 spans 19 amino acids. The CDR3 reads CASSPPTRTSGGGNNEQFF. For the CDR3, the DNA is TGTGCCAGCTCACCCCCGACCCGGACTAGCGGGGGGGGAAACAATGAGCAGTTCTTC.